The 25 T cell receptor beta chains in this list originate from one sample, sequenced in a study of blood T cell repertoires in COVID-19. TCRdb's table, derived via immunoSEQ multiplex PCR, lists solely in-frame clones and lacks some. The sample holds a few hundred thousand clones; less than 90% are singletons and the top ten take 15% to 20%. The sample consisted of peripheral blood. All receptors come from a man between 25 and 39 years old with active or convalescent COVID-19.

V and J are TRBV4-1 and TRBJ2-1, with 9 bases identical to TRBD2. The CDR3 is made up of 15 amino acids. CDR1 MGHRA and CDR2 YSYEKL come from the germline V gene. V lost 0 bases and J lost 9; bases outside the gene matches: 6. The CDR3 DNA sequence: TGCGCCAGCAGCCAAGATCTTAGCGGGAGAGGTGAGCAGTTCTTC. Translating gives CASSQDLSGRGEQFF.

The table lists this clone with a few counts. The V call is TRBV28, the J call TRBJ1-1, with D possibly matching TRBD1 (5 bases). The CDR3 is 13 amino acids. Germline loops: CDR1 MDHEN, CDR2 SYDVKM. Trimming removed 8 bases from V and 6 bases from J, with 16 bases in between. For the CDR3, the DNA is TGTGCCAGCCTCCGGGGGGGACTGGCTGAAGCTTTCTTT. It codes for CASLRGGLAEAFF.

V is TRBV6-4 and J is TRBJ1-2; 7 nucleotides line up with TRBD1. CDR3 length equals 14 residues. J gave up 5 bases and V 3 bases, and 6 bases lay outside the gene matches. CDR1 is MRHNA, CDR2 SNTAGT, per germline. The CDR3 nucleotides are TGTGCCAGCAGTGAGCCCAGGGGGGAGTATGGCTACACCTTC. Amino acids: CASSEPRGEYGYTF.

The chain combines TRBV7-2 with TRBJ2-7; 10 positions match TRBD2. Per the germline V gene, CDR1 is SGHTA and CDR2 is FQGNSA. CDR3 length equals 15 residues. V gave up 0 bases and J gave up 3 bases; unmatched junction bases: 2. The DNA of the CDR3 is TGTGCCAGCAGCTTAGCGTCTAGCGGGGGCTACGAGCAGTACTTC. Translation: CASSLASSGGYEQYF.

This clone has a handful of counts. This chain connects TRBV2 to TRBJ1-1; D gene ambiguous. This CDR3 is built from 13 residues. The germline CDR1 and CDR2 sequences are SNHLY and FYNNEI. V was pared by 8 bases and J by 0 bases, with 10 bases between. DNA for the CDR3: TGTGCCAGCCGGGAGTTCATGAACACTGAAGCTTTCTTT. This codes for CASREFMNTEAFF.

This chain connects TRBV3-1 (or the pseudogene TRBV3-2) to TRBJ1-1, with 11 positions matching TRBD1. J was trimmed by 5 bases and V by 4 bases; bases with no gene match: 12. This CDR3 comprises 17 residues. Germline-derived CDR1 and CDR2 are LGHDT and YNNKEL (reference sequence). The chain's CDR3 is CASSPYRTGGSSTEAFF. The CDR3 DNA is TGTGCCAGCAGCCCTTATAGGACAGGGGGCAGCTCGACTGAAGCTTTCTTT.

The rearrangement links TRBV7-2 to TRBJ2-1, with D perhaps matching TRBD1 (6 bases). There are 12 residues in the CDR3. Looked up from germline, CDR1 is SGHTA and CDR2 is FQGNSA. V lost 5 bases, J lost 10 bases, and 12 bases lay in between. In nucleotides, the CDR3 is TGTGCCAGCAGCCATCCAGGGGCCGAGCAGTTCTTC. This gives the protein CASSHPGAEQFF.

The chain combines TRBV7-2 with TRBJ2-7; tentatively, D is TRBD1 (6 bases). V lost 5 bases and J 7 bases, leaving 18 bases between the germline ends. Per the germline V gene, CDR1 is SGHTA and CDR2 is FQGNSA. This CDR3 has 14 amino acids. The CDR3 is CASSDRIKTGEQYF. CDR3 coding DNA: TGTGCCAGCAGCGATCGAATTAAGACAGGAGAGCAGTACTTC. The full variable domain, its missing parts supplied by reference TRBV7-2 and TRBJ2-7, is GAGVSQSPSNKVTEKGKDVELRCDPISGHTALYWYRQSLGQGLEFLIYFQGNSAPDKSGLPSDRFSAERTGGSVSTLTIQRTQQEDSAVYLCASSDRIKTGEQYFGPGTRLTVT.

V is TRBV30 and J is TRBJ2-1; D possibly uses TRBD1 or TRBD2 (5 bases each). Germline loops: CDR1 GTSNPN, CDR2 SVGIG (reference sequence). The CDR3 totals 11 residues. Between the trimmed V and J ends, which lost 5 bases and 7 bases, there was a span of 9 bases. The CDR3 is CAWDRGNEQFF. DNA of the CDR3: TGTGCCTGGGACAGAGGGAATGAGCAGTTCTTC.

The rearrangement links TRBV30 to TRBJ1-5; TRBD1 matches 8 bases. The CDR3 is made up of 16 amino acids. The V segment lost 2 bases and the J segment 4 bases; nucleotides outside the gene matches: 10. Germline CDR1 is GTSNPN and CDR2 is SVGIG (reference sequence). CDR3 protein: CAWSNDWDRINQPQHF. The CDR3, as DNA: TGTGCCTGGAGTAATGACTGGGACAGGATAAATCAGCCCCAGCATTTT.

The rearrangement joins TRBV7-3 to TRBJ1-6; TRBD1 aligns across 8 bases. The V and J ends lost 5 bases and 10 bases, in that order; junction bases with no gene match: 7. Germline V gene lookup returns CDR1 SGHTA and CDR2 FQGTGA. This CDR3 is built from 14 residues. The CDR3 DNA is TGTGCCAGCAGCACAGGACAGGGATCGTCACCCCTCCACTTT. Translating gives CASSTGQGSSPLHF.

Written as DNA, the CDR3 is TGTGCCAGCAGCCAACCAATGGGGACAGGTCGTAGCAATCAGCCCCAGCATTTT. Its protein is CASSQPMGTGRSNQPQHF. The chain uses TRBV4-2 and TRBJ1-5, with 8 positions matching TRBD1. Germline values: CDR1 LGHNA, CDR2 YNFKEQ. V shed 2 bases and J 0 bases; nucleotides not matched to a gene: 9. The CDR3 runs 18 residues.

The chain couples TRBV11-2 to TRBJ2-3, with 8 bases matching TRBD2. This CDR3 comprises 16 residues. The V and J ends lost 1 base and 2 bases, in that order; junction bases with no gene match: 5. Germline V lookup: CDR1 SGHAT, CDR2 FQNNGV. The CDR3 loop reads CASSLGLSGITDTQYF. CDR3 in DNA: TGTGCCAGCAGCTTAGGTCTTAGCGGGATCACAGATACGCAGTATTTT. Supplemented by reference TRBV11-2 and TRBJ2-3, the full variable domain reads EAGVAQSPRYKIIEKRQSVAFWCNPISGHATLYWYQQILGQGPKLLIQFQNNGVVDDSQLPKDRFSAERLKGVDSTLKIQPAKLEDSAVYLCASSLGLSGITDTQYFGPGTRLTVL.

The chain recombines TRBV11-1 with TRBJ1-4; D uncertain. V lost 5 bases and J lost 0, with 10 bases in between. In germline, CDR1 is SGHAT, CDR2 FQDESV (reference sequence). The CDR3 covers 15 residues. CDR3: CASSAQIATNEKLFF. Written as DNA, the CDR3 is TGTGCCAGCAGCGCCCAGATTGCAACTAATGAAAAACTGTTTTTT.

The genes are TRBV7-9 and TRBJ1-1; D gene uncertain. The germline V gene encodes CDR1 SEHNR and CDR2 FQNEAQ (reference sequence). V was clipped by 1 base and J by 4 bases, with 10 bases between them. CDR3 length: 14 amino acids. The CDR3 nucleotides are TGTGCCAGCAGCTTAGTCGGGGTGGGCACTGAAGCTTTCTTT. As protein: CASSLVGVGTEAFF.

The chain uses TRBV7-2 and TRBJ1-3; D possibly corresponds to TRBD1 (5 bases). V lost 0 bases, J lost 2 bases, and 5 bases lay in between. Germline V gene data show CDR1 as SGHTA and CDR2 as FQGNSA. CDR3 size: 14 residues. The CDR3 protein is CASSLAGAGNTIYF. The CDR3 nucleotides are TGTGCCAGCAGCTTAGCAGGGGCTGGAAACACCATATATTTT.

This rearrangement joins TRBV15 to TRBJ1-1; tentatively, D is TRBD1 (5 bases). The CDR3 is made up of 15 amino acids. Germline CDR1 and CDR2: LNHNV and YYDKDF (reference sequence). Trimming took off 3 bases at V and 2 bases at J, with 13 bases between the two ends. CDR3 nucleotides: TGTGCCACCAGCAGGGGGGGGTTCGAAAACACTGAAGCTTTCTTT. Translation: CATSRGGFENTEAFF.

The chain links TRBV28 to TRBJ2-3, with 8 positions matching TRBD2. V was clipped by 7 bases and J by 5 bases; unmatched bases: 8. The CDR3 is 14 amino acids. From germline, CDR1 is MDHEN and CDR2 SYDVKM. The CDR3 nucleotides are TGTGCCAGCACCCCGGGGGGGAGTAGAGATACGCAGTATTTT. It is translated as CASTPGGSRDTQYF.

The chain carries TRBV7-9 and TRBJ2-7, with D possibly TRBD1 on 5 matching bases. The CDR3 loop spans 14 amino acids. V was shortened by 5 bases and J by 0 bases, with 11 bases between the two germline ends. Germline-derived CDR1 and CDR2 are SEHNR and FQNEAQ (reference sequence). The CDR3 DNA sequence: TGTGCCAGCAGCAGCCAGGGCTACTCCTACGAGCAGTACTTC. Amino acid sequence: CASSSQGYSYEQYF.

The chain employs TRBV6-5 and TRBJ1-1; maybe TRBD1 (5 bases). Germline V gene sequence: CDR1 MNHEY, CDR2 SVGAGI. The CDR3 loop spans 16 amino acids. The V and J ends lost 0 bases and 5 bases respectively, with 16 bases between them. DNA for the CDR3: TGTGCCAGCAGTTACTCGTCAGCAAGGGGTCGGACTGAAGCTTTCTTT. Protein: CASSYSSARGRTEAFF.

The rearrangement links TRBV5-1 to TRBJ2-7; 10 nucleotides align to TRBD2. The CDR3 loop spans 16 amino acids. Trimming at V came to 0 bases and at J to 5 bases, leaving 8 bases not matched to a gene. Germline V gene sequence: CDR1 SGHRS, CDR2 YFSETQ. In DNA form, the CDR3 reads TGCGCCAGCAGCTTGGGGGGTGGGACTAGCGTCGACGAGCAGTACTTC. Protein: CASSLGGGTSVDEQYF.

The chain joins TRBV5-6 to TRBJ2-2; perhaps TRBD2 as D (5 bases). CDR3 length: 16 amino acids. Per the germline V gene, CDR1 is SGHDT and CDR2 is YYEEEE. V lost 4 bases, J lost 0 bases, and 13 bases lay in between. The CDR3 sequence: CASSPSLRANTGELFF. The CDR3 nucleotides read TGTGCCAGCAGCCCCTCTTTGAGGGCGAACACCGGGGAGCTGTTTTTT.

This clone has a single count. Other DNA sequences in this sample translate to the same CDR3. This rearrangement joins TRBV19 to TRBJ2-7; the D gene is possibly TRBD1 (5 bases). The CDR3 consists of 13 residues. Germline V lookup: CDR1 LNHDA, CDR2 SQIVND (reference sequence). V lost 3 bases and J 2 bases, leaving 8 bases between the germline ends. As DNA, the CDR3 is TGTGCCAGTAGTATCACAGGAGCCTACGAGCAGTACTTC. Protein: CASSITGAYEQYF. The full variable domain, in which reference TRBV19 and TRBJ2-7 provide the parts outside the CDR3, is DGGITQSPKYLFRKEGQNVTLSCEQNLNHDAMYWYRQDPGQGLRLIYYSQIVNDFQKGDIAEGYSVSREKKESFPLTVTSAQKNPTAFYLCASSITGAYEQYFGPGTRLTVT.

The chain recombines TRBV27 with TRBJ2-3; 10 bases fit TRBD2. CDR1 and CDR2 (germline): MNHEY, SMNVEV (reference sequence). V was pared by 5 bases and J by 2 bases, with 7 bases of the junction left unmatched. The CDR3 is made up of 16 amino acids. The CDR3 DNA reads TGTGCCAGCAGTCCCTATAGCGGGGGGCTCACAGATACGCAGTATTTT. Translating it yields CASSPYSGGLTDTQYF.

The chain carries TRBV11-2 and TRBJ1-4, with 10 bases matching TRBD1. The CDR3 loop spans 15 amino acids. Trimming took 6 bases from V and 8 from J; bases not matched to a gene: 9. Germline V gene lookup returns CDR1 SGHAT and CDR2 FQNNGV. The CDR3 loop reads CASRPGDRGWEKLFF. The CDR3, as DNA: TGTGCCAGCAGGCCAGGGGACAGGGGATGGGAAAAACTGTTTTTT.